Shown below are 16 T cell receptor beta chains from a single sample sequenced in a study of blood T cell repertoires in COVID-19. Method: immunoSEQ multiplex PCR; TCRdb's copy keeps in-frame clones and lacks some. The table has fewer than 150,000 clones, about nine tenths seen once. The sequenced sample consisted of peripheral blood. These receptor sequences come from a woman in her forties or fifties with acute or convalescent COVID-19.

V usage is TRBV3-1 (or the pseudogene TRBV3-2) and J usage is TRBJ2-2; TRBD2 matches at 15 bases. The V gene end was trimmed by 4 bases and the J gene end by 6 bases; junction bases not matched to a gene: 9. The CDR3 runs to 18 residues. The germline gives CDR1 LGHDT, CDR2 YNNKEL (reference sequence). The CDR3 nucleotides are TGTGCCAGCAGCCCGGGACTAGCGGGGGGCCCGGTCTCCGGGGAGCTGTTTTTT. This sequence encodes CASSPGLAGGPVSGELFF.

J is TRBJ1-4 and V is TRBV12-3 or TRBV12-4, with D maybe TRBD1 (5 bases). V shed 3 bases and J shed 8 bases, with 10 bases lying between them. The length of the CDR3 is 13 residues. This CDR3 is CASSFAGREKLFF. The CDR3 region has the DNA TGTGCCAGCAGTTTCGCAGGGCGGGAAAAACTGTTTTTT.

The J gene is TRBJ2-7, the V gene TRBV25-1, with D hard to call. The CDR3 has 13 residues. The V gene lost 3 bases and the J gene lost 6 bases, with 12 bases spanning the gap. Looked up from germline, CDR1 is MGHDK and CDR2 is SYGVNS. This CDR3 reads CASSDVQRSEQYF. The CDR3 coding sequence is TGTGCCAGCAGTGACGTTCAGAGGTCCGAGCAGTACTTC.

The chain employs TRBV28 and TRBJ2-2; 10 nucleotides match TRBD1. The CDR3 totals 16 residues. CDR1 is MDHEN and CDR2 is SYDVKM in the germline V gene. The junction had 10 bases not matched to a gene; V was cut back by 7 bases and J by 5 bases. The CDR3, as DNA: TGTGCCAGCACCCTTGGACAGGGGGGGTTTACCGGGGAGCTGTTTTTT. It is translated as CASTLGQGGFTGELFF.

This chain connects TRBV25-1 to TRBJ1-1; the D gene is possibly TRBD1 (6 bases). This CDR3 is 15 amino acids long. With 2 bases removed from V and 5 bases from J, the gap between germline ends came to 15 bases. CDR1 and CDR2 (germline): MGHDK, SYGVNS. This CDR3 is CASSEIGTGSTEAFF. DNA of the CDR3: TGTGCCAGCAGTGAAATTGGCACAGGGTCGACTGAAGCTTTCTTT.

This clone was detected only a few times. V is TRBV7-6 and J is TRBJ2-7; TRBD2 agrees at 13 bases. The CDR3 loop spans 17 amino acids. From germline, CDR1 is SGHVS and CDR2 FNYEAQ. The trim removed 0 bases at V and 3 bases at J, leaving 5 bases unmatched. The CDR3 region is CASSLARGLAGNYEQYF. For the CDR3, the DNA is TGTGCCAGCAGCTTAGCGCGGGGACTAGCGGGGAACTACGAGCAGTACTTC. Full variable domain (outside the CDR3, taken from reference TRBV7-6 and TRBJ2-7): GAGVSQSPRYKVTKRGQDVALRCDPISGHVSLYWYRQALGQGPEFLTYFNYEAQQDKSGLPNDRFSAERPEGSISTLTIQRTEQRDSAMYRCASSLARGLAGNYEQYFGPGTRLTVT.

The gene calls are TRBV25-1 and TRBJ2-7; D uncertain. V lost 4 bases and J lost 4, with 5 bases in between. This CDR3 comprises 11 residues. Germline CDR1 reads MGHDK; CDR2 reads SYGVNS. DNA of the CDR3: TGTGCCAGCAGTGTCGGTTACGAGCAGTACTTC. Protein product: CASSVGYEQYF.

This chain uses TRBV2 with TRBJ2-7; D not certain. The CDR3 runs 15 residues. V lost 7 bases and J lost 0, with 16 bases in between. Germline V gives CDR1 SNHLY, CDR2 FYNNEI. CDR3 sequence reads: CASTDDFFYSYEQYF. The CDR3 DNA reads as TGTGCCAGCACTGACGACTTTTTTTACTCCTACGAGCAGTACTTC. Complete variable domain (other parts from reference TRBV2 and TRBJ2-7): EPEVTQTPSHQVTQMGQEVILRCVPISNHLYFYWYRQILGQKVEFLVSFYNNEISEKSEIFDDQFSVERPDGSNFTLKIRSTKLEDSAMYFCASTDDFFYSYEQYFGPGTRLTVT.

The J gene is TRBJ1-6, the V gene TRBV5-1, with a weak D call TRBD1 (6 bases). CDR1 SGHRS and CDR2 YFSETQ come from the germline V gene. V was pared by 4 bases and J by 5 bases, with 22 bases between. The CDR3 loop spans 18 amino acids. Here the CDR3 DNA reads TGCGCCAGCAGCCCGGGACACGGAAGTACGGCCAATAATTCACCCCTCCACTTT. It translates to CASSPGHGSTANNSPLHF.

To note about this clone: The same CDR3 arises from other DNA sequences in this sample as well. The chain is built from TRBV11-3 and TRBJ2-1, with TRBD2 identical over 13 bases. V lost 5 bases, J lost 8 bases, and 3 bases stayed unmatched. The CDR3 length is 14 residues. In germline, CDR1 is SGHNT, CDR2 YENEEA. The CDR3 sequence is CASSPGLAGDEQFF. The CDR3, as DNA: TGTGCCAGCAGCCCAGGACTAGCGGGGGATGAGCAGTTCTTC.

The gene calls are TRBV6-6 and TRBJ2-2; D is perhaps TRBD2 (5 bases). V dropped 2 bases and J dropped 5 bases, with 9 bases sitting between them. Germline V gene lookup returns CDR1 MNHNY and CDR2 SVGAGI (reference sequence). The CDR3 totals 14 residues. CDR3 nucleotides: TGTGCCAGCAGTTACCCTCCGGGAACCGGGGAGCTGTTTTTT. It translates to CASSYPPGTGELFF.

CDR3 residues: CASSAHRLAGSSYEQYF. The CDR3, as DNA: TGTGCCAGCAGCGCCCACCGACTAGCGGGGTCATCCTACGAGCAGTACTTC. The chain recombines TRBV27 with TRBJ2-7; the match to TRBD2 covers 11 bases. Germline V gene data show CDR1 as MNHEY and CDR2 as SMNVEV (reference sequence). V lost 6 bases, J lost 1 base, and 11 bases stayed unmatched. This CDR3 is 17 amino acids long.

This clone was observed once. The chain recombines TRBV28 with TRBJ1-5, with D unclear. There are 12 residues in the CDR3. Germline lookup yields CDR1 MDHEN and CDR2 SYDVKM. Trimming cost V 6 bases and J 7 bases, with 10 bases left between them. The CDR3 region is CASSNPRQPQHF. The CDR3 coding sequence is TGTGCCAGCAGCAATCCTCGGCAGCCCCAGCATTTT.

A few counts support this clone. J is TRBJ1-6 and V is TRBV27, with D tentatively TRBD1 (5 bases). V was pared by 8 bases and J by 3 bases, with 8 bases between. CDR3 size: 13 residues. Germline V CDR1 and CDR2: MNHEY, SMNVEV (reference sequence). The DNA for the CDR3 is TGTGCCAGCCGACAGTTCTATAATTCACCCCTCCACTTT. Its protein is CASRQFYNSPLHF.

The J gene is TRBJ1-2, the V gene TRBV14, with D possibly matching TRBD1 (5 bases). CDR1 and CDR2 (germline): SGHDN, FVKESK. The CDR3 has 12 amino acids. V was clipped by 4 bases and J by 8 bases, with 11 bases between them. CDR3 region: CASSPGGRGYTF. CDR3 DNA sequence: TGTGCCAGCAGCCCCGGGGGACGCGGCTACACCTTC.

This chain uses TRBV2 with TRBJ1-2; perhaps TRBD1 as D (5 bases). This CDR3 spans 14 amino acids. Trimming cost V 6 bases and J 4 bases, with 15 bases left between them. CDR1 and CDR2 from the germline V gene are SNHLY and FYNNEI. The CDR3 region has the DNA TGTGCCAGCAGAGCAGACAGTCCTCCCTATGGCTACACCTTC. This encodes CASRADSPPYGYTF.